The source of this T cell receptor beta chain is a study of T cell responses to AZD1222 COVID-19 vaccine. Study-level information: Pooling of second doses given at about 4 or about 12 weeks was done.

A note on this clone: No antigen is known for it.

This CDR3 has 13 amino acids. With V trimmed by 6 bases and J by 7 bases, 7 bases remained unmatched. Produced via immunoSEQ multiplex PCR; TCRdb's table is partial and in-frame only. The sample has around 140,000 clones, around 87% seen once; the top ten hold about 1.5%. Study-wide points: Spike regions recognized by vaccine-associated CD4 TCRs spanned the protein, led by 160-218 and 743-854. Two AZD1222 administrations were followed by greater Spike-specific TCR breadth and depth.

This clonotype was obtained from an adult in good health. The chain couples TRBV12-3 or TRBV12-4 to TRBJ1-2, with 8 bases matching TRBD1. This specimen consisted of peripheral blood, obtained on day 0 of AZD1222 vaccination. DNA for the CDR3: TGTGCCAGCAGACCGCAGGGGGCGATTGGCTACACCTTC. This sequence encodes CASRPQGAIGYTF.